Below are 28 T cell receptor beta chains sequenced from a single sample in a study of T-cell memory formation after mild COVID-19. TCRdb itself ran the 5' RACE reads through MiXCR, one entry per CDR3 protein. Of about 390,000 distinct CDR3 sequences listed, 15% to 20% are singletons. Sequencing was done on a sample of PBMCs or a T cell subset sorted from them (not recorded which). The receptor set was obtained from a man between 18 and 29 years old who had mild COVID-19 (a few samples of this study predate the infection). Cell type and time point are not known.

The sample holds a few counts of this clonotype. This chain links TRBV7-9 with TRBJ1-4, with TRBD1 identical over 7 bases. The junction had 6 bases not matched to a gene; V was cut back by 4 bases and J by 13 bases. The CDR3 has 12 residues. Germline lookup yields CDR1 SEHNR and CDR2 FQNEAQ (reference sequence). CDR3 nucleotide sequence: TGTGCCAGCAGCTGGACAGGAAAAGGACTGTTTTTT. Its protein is CASSWTGKGLFF.

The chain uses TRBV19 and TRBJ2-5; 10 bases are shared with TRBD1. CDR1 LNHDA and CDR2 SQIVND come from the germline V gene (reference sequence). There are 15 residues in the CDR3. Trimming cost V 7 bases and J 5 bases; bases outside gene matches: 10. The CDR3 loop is CASKAGQGVEETQYF. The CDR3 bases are TGTGCCAGTAAAGCAGGACAGGGGGTGGAGGAGACCCAGTACTTC.

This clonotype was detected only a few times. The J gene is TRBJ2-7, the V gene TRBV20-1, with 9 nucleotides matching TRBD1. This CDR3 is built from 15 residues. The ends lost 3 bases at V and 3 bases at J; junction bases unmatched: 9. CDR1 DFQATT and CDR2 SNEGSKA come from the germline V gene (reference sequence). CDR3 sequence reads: CSARPPGQGYYEQYV. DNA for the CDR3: TGCAGTGCTAGGCCCCCGGGACAGGGCTACTACGAGCAGTACGTC.

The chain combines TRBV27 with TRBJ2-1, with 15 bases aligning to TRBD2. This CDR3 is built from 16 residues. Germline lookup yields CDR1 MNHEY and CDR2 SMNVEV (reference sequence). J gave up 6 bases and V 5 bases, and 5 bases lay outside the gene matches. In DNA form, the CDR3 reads TGTGCCAGCAGTACTCGGACTAGCGGGGGGGCCAATGAGCAGTTCTTC. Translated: CASSTRTSGGANEQFF.

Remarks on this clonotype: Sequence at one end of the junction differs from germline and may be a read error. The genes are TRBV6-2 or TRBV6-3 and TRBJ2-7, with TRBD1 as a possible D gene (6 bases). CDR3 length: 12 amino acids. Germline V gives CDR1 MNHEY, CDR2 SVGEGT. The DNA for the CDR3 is TGTGCCAGCAGTTACTACCGACAGGCCCGCTCCTTC. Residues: CASSYYRQARSF.

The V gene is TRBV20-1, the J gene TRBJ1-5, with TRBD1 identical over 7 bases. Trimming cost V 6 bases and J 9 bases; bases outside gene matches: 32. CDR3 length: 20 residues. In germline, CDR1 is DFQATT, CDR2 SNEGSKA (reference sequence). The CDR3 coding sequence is TGCAGTGCCAGACCGGTCATCCGAAGTCCGGAACAGGGGCTGTATCGGCCCCAGCATTTT. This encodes CSARPVIRSPEQGLYRPQHF.

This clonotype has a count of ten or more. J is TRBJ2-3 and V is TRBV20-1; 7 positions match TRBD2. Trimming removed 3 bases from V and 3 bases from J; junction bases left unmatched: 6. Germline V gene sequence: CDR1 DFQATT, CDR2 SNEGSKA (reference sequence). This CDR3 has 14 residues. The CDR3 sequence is CSASILALTDTQYF. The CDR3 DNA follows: TGCAGTGCTAGTATACTAGCGTTGACAGATACGCAGTATTTT.

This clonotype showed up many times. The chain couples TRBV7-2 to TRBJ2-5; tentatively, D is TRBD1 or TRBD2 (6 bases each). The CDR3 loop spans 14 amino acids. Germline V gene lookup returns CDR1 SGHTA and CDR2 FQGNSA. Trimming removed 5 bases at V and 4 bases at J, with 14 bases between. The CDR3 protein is CASSRGGGGETQYF. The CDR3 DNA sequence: TGTGCCAGCAGCAGAGGAGGGGGAGGAGAGACCCAGTACTTC.

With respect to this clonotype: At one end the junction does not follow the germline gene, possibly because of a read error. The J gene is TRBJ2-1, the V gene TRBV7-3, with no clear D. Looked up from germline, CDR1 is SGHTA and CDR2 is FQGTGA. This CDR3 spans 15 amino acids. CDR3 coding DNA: TGTGCCAGAAGCTTACTGGGTCCCTCCAACAATGAGCAGTTCTTC. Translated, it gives CARSLLGPSNNEQFF. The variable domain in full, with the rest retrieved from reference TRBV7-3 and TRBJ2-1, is GAGVSQTPSNKVTEKGKYVELRCDPISGHTALYWYRQSLGQGPEFLIYFQGTGAADDSGLPNDRFFAVRPEGSVSTLKIQRTERGDSAVYLCARSLLGPSNNEQFFGPGTRLTVL.

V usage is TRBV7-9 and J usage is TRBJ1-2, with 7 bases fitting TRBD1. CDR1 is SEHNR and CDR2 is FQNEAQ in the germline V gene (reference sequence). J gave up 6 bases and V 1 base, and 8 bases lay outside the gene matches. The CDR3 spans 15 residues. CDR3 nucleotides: TGTGCCAGCAGCTTAGAGGGACAGACAACAAATGGCTACACCTTC. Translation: CASSLEGQTTNGYTF.

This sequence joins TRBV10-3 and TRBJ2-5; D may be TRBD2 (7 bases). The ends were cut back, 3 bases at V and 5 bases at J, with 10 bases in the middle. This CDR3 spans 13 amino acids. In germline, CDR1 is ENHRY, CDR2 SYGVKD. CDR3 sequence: CAISDGGAETQYF. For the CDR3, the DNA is TGTGCCATCAGTGATGGGGGGGCGGAGACCCAGTACTTC.

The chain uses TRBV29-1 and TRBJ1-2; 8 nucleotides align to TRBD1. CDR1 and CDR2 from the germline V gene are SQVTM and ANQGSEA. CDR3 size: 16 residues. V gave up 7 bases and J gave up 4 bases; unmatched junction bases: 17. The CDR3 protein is CSAQPWTGPNLYGYTF. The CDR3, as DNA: TGCAGCGCGCAACCTTGGACAGGGCCGAACCTCTATGGCTACACCTTC.

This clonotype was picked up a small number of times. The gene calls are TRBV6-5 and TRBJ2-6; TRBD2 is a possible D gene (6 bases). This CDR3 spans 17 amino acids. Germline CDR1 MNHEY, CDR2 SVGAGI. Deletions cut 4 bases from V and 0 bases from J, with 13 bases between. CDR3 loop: CASSLEGPNSGANVLTF. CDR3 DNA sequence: TGTGCCAGCAGTTTGGAGGGGCCTAACTCTGGGGCCAACGTCCTGACTTTC.

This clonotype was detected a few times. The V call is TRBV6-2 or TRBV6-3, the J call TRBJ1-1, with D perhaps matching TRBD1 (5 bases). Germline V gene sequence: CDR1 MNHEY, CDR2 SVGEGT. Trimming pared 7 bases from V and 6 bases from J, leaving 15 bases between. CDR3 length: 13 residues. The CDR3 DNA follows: TGTGCCAGCAACGAAGACAGTCACGCTGAAGCTTTCTTT. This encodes CASNEDSHAEAFF.

CDR3 residues: CASSLTVGKETQYF. DNA for the CDR3: TGTGCCAGCAGCTTAACAGTTGGGAAAGAGACCCAGTACTTC. The rearrangement links TRBV7-2 to TRBJ2-5; D unclear. CDR1 and CDR2 (germline): SGHTA, FQGNSA. V gave up 2 bases and J gave up 3 bases, with 10 bases separating them. The CDR3 is 14 amino acids.

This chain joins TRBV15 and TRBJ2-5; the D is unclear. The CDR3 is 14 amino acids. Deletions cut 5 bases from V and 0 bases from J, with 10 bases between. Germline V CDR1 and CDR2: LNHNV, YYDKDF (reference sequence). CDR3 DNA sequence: TGTGCCACCAGCCCACACGGGTACCAAGAGACCCAGTACTTC. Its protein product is CATSPHGYQETQYF.

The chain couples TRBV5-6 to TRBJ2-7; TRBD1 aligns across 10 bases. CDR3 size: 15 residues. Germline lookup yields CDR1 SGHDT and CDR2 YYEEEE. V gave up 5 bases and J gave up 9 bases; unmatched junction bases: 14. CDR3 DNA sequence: TGTGCCAGCAGTTATTCGGGACAGGGGCTCACTGGGCAGTACGTC. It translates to CASSYSGQGLTGQYV.

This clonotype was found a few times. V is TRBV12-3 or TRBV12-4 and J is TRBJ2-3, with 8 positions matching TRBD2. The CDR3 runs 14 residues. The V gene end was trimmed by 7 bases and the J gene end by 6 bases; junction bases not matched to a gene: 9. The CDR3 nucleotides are TGTGCCAGCAACCCGGCGGGGGGCCGTGATACGCAGTATTTT. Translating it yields CASNPAGGRDTQYF.

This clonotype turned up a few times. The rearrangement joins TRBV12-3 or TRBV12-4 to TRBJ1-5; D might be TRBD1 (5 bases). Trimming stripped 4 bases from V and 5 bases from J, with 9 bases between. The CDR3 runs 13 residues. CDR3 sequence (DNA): TGTGCCAGCAGTTGGGGCAGGGATCAGCCCCAGCATTTT. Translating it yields CASSWGRDQPQHF.

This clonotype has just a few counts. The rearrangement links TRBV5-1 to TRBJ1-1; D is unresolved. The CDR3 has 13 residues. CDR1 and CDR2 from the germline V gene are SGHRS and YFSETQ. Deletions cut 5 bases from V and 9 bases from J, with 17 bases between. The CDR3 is CASSSGGGEKAFF. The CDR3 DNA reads TGCGCCAGCAGTTCTGGAGGTGGGGAAAAAGCTTTCTTT. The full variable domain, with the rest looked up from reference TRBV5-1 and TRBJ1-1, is KAGVTQTPRYLIKTRGQQVTLSCSPISGHRSVSWYQQTPGQGLQFLFEYFSETQRNKGNFPGRFSGRQFSNSRSEMNVSTLELGDSALYLCASSSGGGEKAFFGQGTRLTVV.

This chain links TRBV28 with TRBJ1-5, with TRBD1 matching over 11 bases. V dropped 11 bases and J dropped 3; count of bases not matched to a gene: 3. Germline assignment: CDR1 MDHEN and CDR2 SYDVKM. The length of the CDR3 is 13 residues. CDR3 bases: TGTGCCGGGGACAGGGGGACCAATCAGCCCCAGCATTTT. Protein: CAGDRGTNQPQHF.

CDR3 DNA sequence: TGTGCCAGCAGTACGGGGGGCTGGGAGCAGTTCTTC. It encodes CASSTGGWEQFF. V and J are TRBV2 and TRBJ2-1; D perhaps matches TRBD2 (7 bases). V was clipped by 5 bases and J by 10 bases, with 12 bases between them. Germline V gene sequence: CDR1 SNHLY, CDR2 FYNNEI. There are 12 residues in the CDR3.

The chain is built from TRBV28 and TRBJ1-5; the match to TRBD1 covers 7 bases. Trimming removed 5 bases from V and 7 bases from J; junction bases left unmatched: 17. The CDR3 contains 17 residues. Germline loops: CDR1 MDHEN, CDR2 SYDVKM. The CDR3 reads CASSLGPKTGIGQPQHF. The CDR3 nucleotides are TGTGCCAGCAGTCTCGGACCTAAGACAGGGATCGGACAGCCCCAGCATTTT.

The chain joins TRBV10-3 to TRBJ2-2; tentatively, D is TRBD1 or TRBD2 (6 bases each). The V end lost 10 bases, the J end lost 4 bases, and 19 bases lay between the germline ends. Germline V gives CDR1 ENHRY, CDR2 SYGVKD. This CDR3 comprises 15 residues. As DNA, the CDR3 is TGTGCCAGCGGGGCACAGGGCTCCCCCACCGGGGAGCTGTTTTTT. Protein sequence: CASGAQGSPTGELFF.

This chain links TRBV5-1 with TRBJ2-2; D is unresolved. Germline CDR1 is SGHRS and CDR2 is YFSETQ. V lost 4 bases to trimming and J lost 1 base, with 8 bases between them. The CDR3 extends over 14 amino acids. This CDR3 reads CASSETQNTGELFF. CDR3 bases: TGCGCCAGCAGCGAAACACAGAACACCGGGGAGCTGTTTTTT. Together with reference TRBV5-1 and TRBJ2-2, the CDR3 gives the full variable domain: KAGVTQTPRYLIKTRGQQVTLSCSPISGHRSVSWYQQTPGQGLQFLFEYFSETQRNKGNFPGRFSGRQFSNSRSEMNVSTLELGDSALYLCASSETQNTGELFFGEGSRLTVL.

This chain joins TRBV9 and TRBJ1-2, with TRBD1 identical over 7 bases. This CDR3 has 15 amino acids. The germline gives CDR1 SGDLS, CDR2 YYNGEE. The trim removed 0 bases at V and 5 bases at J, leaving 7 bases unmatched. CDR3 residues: CASSVGQGSRYGYTF. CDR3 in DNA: TGTGCCAGCAGCGTAGGACAGGGTAGTAGGTATGGCTACACCTTC.

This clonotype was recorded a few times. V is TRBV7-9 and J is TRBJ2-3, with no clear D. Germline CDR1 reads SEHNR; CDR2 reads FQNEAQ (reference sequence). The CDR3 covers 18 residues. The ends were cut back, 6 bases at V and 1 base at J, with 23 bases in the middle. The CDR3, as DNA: TGTGCCAGCAGAACGCTCCTGAGGACCGAAACAGGCACAGATACGCAGTATTTT. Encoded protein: CASRTLLRTETGTDTQYF.

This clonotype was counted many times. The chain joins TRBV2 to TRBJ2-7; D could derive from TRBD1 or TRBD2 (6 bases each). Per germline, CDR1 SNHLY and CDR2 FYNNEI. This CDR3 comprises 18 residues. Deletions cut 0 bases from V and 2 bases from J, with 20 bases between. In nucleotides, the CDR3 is TGTGCCAGCAGTGAAGCGATTAAATGGGGGGACAAGACCTACGAGCAGTACTTC. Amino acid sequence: CASSEAIKWGDKTYEQYF.